The source of this T cell receptor beta chain is a study of long-term antiretroviral therapy in people with HIV. The wider study: The oldest samples precede the 2015 immediate-ART recommendation by about a decade. Whole-study results and caveats: The data indicate that diversity increased after ART but remained below transplant donor controls. Data on ART adherence, viral resistance or therapy changes were unavailable.

With survey level as its setting, the immunoSEQ assay was v3.0. Assay: immunoSEQ multiplex PCR; the TCRdb copy retains only in-frame clones and omits some. The sample contains 25,000 to 35,000 clones, almost 95% of which appear only once. As for this clone: No antigen is known for it.

Between the trimmed V and J ends, which lost 3 bases and 2 bases, there was a span of 8 bases. CDR3 length: 13 residues. The germline CDR1 and CDR2 sequences are SNHLY and FYNNEI. The source material was unsorted PBMCs, sampled just over 7.2 years after starting antiretroviral therapy. This receptor was obtained from a man aged 45 to 65 with HIV. The V gene is TRBV2, the J gene TRBJ2-7; TRBD2 might be the D (5 bases). As DNA, the CDR3 is TGTGCCAGCAGTGAGGAGAGGGCCTACGAGCAGTACTTC. Protein: CASSEERAYEQYF.